Following are 30 T cell receptor beta chains from one sample sequenced in a study of T cell repertoires in cytomegalovirus infection (dated by TCRdb to between 2018 and 2021). The instrument given in TCRdb is Illumina HiSeq 1500. Clones were called with MiXCR by TCRdb after fastp trimmed the public reads at Q25, and only in-frame beta chains were retained. One record per CDR3 amino acid sequence lists the most common genes and DNA. For this sample the table gives roughly 280,000 distinct CDR3 sequences, of which roughly 13% were detected only once. The top ten hold about 10% of the sample. Sequenced material: PBMCs. All receptors derive from a human donor in good health (CMV status not recorded). Some clones in this sample may be carry-over from other donors' samples.

Comments on this clonotype: A much larger clone is a single base away; this may be a read error. The chain links TRBV12-3 or TRBV12-4 to TRBJ1-1, with D tentatively TRBD1 (5 bases). The CDR3 runs 12 residues. Trimming removed 0 bases from V and 8 bases from J, with 7 bases in between. CDR3 sequence: CASSLATVEAFF. The CDR3 region has the DNA TGTGCCAGCAGTTTAGCGACAGTGGAAGCTTTCTTT.

In this sample, this clonotype turned up many times. The V and J genes are TRBV28 and TRBJ2-7; D possibly uses TRBD1 or TRBD2 (5 bases each). The CDR3 extends over 13 amino acids. V gave up 7 bases and J gave up 6 bases, with 16 bases separating them. CDR1 is MDHEN, CDR2 SYDVKM, per germline. The CDR3: CASIRPGGSEQYF. CDR3 DNA sequence: TGTGCCAGCATCAGGCCTGGGGGTAGCGAGCAGTACTTC.

The chain carries TRBV6-1 and TRBJ1-1; tentative D call: TRBD1 (5 bases). The germline CDR1 and CDR2 sequences are MNHNS and SASEGT. V was pared by 5 bases and J by 0 bases, with 22 bases between. The CDR3 runs 18 residues. CDR3 nucleotides: TGTGCCAGCAGTAAGGACACCCTAATACGGCGGGTGAACACTGAAGCTTTCTTT. Its protein product is CASSKDTLIRRVNTEAFF.

V is TRBV6-2 or TRBV6-3 and J is TRBJ2-5; D not resolved. Germline V gene data show CDR1 as MNHEY and CDR2 as SVGEGT. The V and J ends lost 10 bases and 0 bases respectively, with 15 bases between them. The CDR3 is 14 residues long. As DNA, the CDR3 is TGTGCCACCAAGACCGACGTTGACCAAGAGACCCAGTACTTC. Translating it yields CATKTDVDQETQYF.

This clonotype was found a few times. The gene calls are TRBV12-3 or TRBV12-4 and TRBJ1-3, with D unclear. The CDR3 covers 14 residues. Deletions cut 3 bases from V and 2 bases from J, with 8 bases between. Here the CDR3 reads CASSFKSAGNTIYF. Written as DNA, the CDR3 is TGTGCCAGCAGTTTTAAGTCCGCTGGAAACACCATATATTTT.

V is TRBV27 and J is TRBJ2-1, with 10 positions matching TRBD2. The junction had 7 bases not matched to a gene; V was cut back by 5 bases and J by 0 bases. This CDR3 has 17 amino acids. CDR1 is MNHEY, CDR2 SMNVEV, per germline (reference sequence). The CDR3 DNA sequence: TGTGCCAGCAGTCTGAGCGGGAGGGCCCTCTCCTACAATGAGCAGTTCTTC. It codes for CASSLSGRALSYNEQFF.

Many counts were recorded for this clonotype. V gene TRBV7-6 combines with J gene TRBJ2-5; 9 bases are shared with TRBD2. CDR1 and CDR2 from the germline V gene are SGHVS and FNYEAQ. The CDR3 extends over 18 amino acids. Germline trimming cut 4 bases from V and 2 bases from J; bases unmatched to any gene: 14. The CDR3 DNA is TGTGCCAGCAGCTCAGGGACTAGCCCGGGAGTAAGTCAAGAGACCCAGTACTTC. Translated, it gives CASSSGTSPGVSQETQYF.

The chain couples TRBV5-6 to TRBJ1-4; 8 bases match TRBD1. V lost 4 bases to trimming and J lost 8 bases; unmatched junction nucleotides: 7. The germline V gene encodes CDR1 SGHDT and CDR2 YYEEEE. The CDR3 is 14 amino acids. The CDR3 DNA reads as TGTGCCAGCAGCCGACAGGGGAAACAAGAAAAACTGTTTTTT. It is translated as CASSRQGKQEKLFF.

The chain combines TRBV20-1 with TRBJ1-4; no firm D call. CDR3 size: 15 residues. Between the trimmed V and J ends, which lost 2 bases and 2 bases, there was a span of 12 bases. Germline assignment: CDR1 DFQATT and CDR2 SNEGSKA (reference sequence). The CDR3 region has the DNA TGCAGTGCTAGAAAATTCGGGGAGACTAATGAAAAACTGTTTTTT. Protein: CSARKFGETNEKLFF.

V is TRBV7-3 and J is TRBJ2-3; weak D call: TRBD2 (6 bases). Germline CDR1 is SGHTA and CDR2 is FQGTGA. Trimming removed 4 bases from V and 4 bases from J, with 12 bases in between. The CDR3 is 14 residues long. The CDR3 spells CASSSQGGADTQYF. The CDR3 coding sequence is TGTGCCAGCAGCTCCCAGGGAGGCGCAGATACGCAGTATTTT.

The chain carries TRBV7-2 and TRBJ2-7, with TRBD2 matching over 8 bases. V lost 5 bases and J lost 3; bases outside the gene matches: 9. Germline V gives CDR1 SGHTA, CDR2 FQGNSA. This CDR3 has 15 amino acids. As DNA, the CDR3 is TGTGCCAGCAGCGCCAGCGGGGGTTACCTCTACGAGCAGTACTTC. It encodes CASSASGGYLYEQYF.

This clonotype was picked up a small number of times. V and J are TRBV5-4 and TRBJ1-6, with 7 positions matching TRBD1. The CDR3 extends over 17 amino acids. Looked up from germline, CDR1 is SGHNT and CDR2 is YYREEE (reference sequence). The ends lost 3 bases at V and 2 bases at J; junction bases unmatched: 8. The CDR3 is CASSSSSTGTYNSPLHF. The CDR3 region has the DNA TGTGCCAGCAGCTCTAGTTCGACAGGGACCTATAATTCACCCCTCCACTTT.

As regards this clonotype: One end of the junction is discordant with germline, which a read error may explain. V is TRBV2 and J is TRBJ2-1; 8 bases match TRBD1. The germline V gene encodes CDR1 SNHLY and CDR2 FYNNEI. The CDR3 has 16 residues. CDR3 coding DNA: TGTACCAGCAGTGACCTAGGACAGGGCTCCTACAATGAGCAGTTCTTC. Encoded protein: CTSSDLGQGSYNEQFF. The full variable domain, rest sourced from reference TRBV2 and TRBJ2-1, is EPEVTQTPSHQVTQMGQEVILRCVPISNHLYFYWYRQILGQKVEFLVSFYNNEISEKSEIFDDQFSVERPDGSNFTLKIRSTKLEDSAMYFCTSSDLGQGSYNEQFFGPGTRLTVL.

This clonotype was detected once. The chain couples TRBV3-1 to TRBJ1-1; TRBD1 matches at 7 bases. This CDR3 contains 11 residues. Trimming took 4 bases from V and 8 from J; bases not matched to a gene: 1. In germline, CDR1 is LGHDT, CDR2 YNNKEL (reference sequence). The CDR3 here is CASSRGQEAFF. The CDR3 region has the DNA TGTGCCAGCAGCCGGGGACAGGAAGCTTTCTTT.

The rearrangement links TRBV28 to TRBJ2-7; 7 nucleotides line up with TRBD2. CDR3 length: 14 residues. The J segment lost 1 base and the V segment lost 6 bases, leaving 6 bases of the junction unmatched. The germline V gene has CDR1 MDHEN and CDR2 SYDVKM. The CDR3 nucleotides are TGTGCCAGCAGGGGGGGGATTAGGTCCTACGAGCAGTACTTC. It translates to CASRGGIRSYEQYF.

This chain connects TRBV6-2 or TRBV6-3 to TRBJ1-2, with D possibly being TRBD1 (6 bases). Trimming shortened V by 6 bases and J by 7 bases, and 27 bases separated the two germline ends. CDR1 and CDR2 from the germline V gene are MNHEY and SVGEGT. The CDR3 has 17 residues. CDR3 DNA sequence: TGTGCCAGCAGCCACCACTCCGCCTCTAGGGGGATCGGTGGCTACACCTTC. This codes for CASSHHSASRGIGGYTF.

The chain uses TRBV12-3 or TRBV12-4 and TRBJ2-3; 9 bases fit TRBD2. The CDR3 consists of 16 residues. V gave up 5 bases and J gave up 5 bases; unmatched junction bases: 11. The DNA for the CDR3 is TGTGCCAGCAGTCTCTTTCGGGGCGGGGGGGAAGATACGCAGTATTTT. It is translated as CASSLFRGGGEDTQYF.

This clonotype was detected ten times or more. The chain combines TRBV28 with TRBJ1-2; D unclear. CDR1 and CDR2 (germline): MDHEN, SYDVKM. The length of the CDR3 is 10 residues. The germline V and J ends were trimmed by 8 bases and 8 bases, with 9 bases remaining between them. The CDR3 DNA reads as TGTGCCAGCCTCTCTGGGGGCTACACCTTC. It yields the protein CASLSGGYTF.

This clonotype appeared a few times. The V and J genes are TRBV25-1 and TRBJ2-7; perhaps D is TRBD1 or TRBD2 (5 bases each). V lost 4 bases, J lost 5 bases, and 6 bases lay in between. This CDR3 contains 11 residues. Germline CDR1 MGHDK, CDR2 SYGVNS. CDR3 nucleotide sequence: TGTGCCAGCAGTGTGGGGGACGAGCAGTACTTC. This codes for CASSVGDEQYF.

The rearrangement uses TRBV15 and TRBJ2-3, with D unresolved. Germline-derived CDR1 and CDR2 are LNHNV and YYDKDF (reference sequence). The V end was cut by 4 bases, the J end by 1 base, with 9 bases between. The CDR3 totals 14 residues. CDR3 nucleotides: TGTGCCACCAGCACTGGCCGTGGCACAGATACGCAGTATTTT. Translation gives CATSTGRGTDTQYF.

In its sample, this clonotype was seen a few times. The V gene is TRBV4-1, the J gene TRBJ2-6; D is undetermined. V was cut by 1 base and J by 7 bases, with 11 bases left in between. The V gene's germline CDR1 is MGHRA and CDR2 YSYEKL. The CDR3 runs 15 residues. This CDR3 is CASSQGIWVANVLTF. In DNA, the CDR3 is TGCGCCAGCAGCCAAGGGATATGGGTTGCCAACGTCCTGACTTTC.

The rearrangement joins TRBV28 to TRBJ2-1, with 9 bases identical to TRBD2. The CDR3 contains 14 residues. Per the germline V gene, CDR1 is MDHEN and CDR2 is SYDVKM. The V gene end was trimmed by 9 bases and the J gene end by 7 bases; junction bases not matched to a gene: 10. The CDR3 DNA is TGTGCCAGTCTTCGGGGCGGGAGGGAGAATGAGCAGTTCTTC. Translation gives CASLRGGRENEQFF.

There are a few counts of this clonotype. The J gene is TRBJ2-1, the V gene TRBV20-1; D uncertain. V gave up 6 bases and J gave up 4 bases, with 10 bases separating them. CDR1 and CDR2 from the germline V gene are DFQATT and SNEGSKA (reference sequence). The CDR3 runs 12 residues. The CDR3 DNA sequence: TGCAGTGCCACTCCCAATTACAATGAGCAGTTCTTC. Its protein product is CSATPNYNEQFF.

This clonotype occurred many times. The chain recombines TRBV6-2 or TRBV6-3 with TRBJ1-1; tentatively, D is TRBD1 (5 bases). Trimming took off 4 bases at V and 1 base at J, with 7 bases between the two ends. The CDR3 covers 13 residues. CDR1 MNHEY and CDR2 SVGEGT come from the germline V gene. The DNA for the CDR3 is TGTGCCAGCAGTTTACAGGAGAACACTGAAGCTTTCTTT. Translated: CASSLQENTEAFF.

The chain employs TRBV19 and TRBJ1-4; D is uncertain. The germline gives CDR1 LNHDA, CDR2 SQIVND (reference sequence). CDR3 length: 13 residues. Trimming left V 6 bases short and J 7 bases short, with 12 bases between. CDR3 in DNA: TGTGCCAGTAGAGTAACCGCGGGTGAAAAACTGTTTTTT. This codes for CASRVTAGEKLFF.

The V gene is TRBV12-3 or TRBV12-4, the J gene TRBJ1-5, with D possibly matching TRBD1 (6 bases). V was trimmed by 3 bases and J by 3 bases, leaving 12 bases between them. CDR3 length: 15 residues. The CDR3: CASSFGRGLNQPQHF. In DNA form, the CDR3 reads TGTGCCAGCAGTTTTGGCAGGGGCCTCAATCAGCCCCAGCATTTT.

The rearrangement links TRBV10-3 to TRBJ2-7; TRBD2 aligns across 7 bases. In germline, CDR1 is ENHRY, CDR2 SYGVKD. The V segment lost 8 bases and the J segment 6 bases; nucleotides outside the gene matches: 16. This CDR3 is 15 amino acids long. The CDR3 DNA is TGTGCCATCCAGCGGGGAGAGAGCCCTTCTGGCGAGCAGTACTTC. It is translated as CAIQRGESPSGEQYF.

This clonotype has ten or more counts. This chain joins TRBV10-3 and TRBJ1-4; D might be TRBD1 (6 bases). This CDR3 contains 14 residues. V dropped 11 bases and J dropped 0 bases, with 13 bases sitting between them. Germline V gives CDR1 ENHRY, CDR2 SYGVKD. CDR3 sequence (DNA): TGTGCCGTGGGGGGCTCCGCAACTAATGAAAAACTGTTTTTT. Translating gives CAVGGSATNEKLFF.

V gene TRBV29-1 combines with J gene TRBJ2-3; 9 nucleotides agree with TRBD2. Germline V gene sequence: CDR1 SQVTM, CDR2 ANQGSEA. This CDR3 contains 14 residues. The V segment lost 7 bases and the J segment 5 bases; nucleotides outside the gene matches: 10. The CDR3 reads CSGVAGVLRDTQYF. The CDR3 bases are TGCAGCGGGGTAGCGGGAGTACTTAGAGATACGCAGTATTTT.

There are many counts of this clonotype. This sequence joins TRBV4-2 and TRBJ1-5; the match to TRBD1 covers 8 bases. V was pared by 0 bases and J by 5 bases, with 6 bases of the junction left unmatched. This CDR3 has 16 amino acids. CDR1 and CDR2 (germline): LGHNA, YNFKEQ. CDR3 nucleotides: TGTGCCAGCAGCCAAGAACCCGGGACAGGTTATCAGCCCCAGCATTTT. Its protein product is CASSQEPGTGYQPQHF.